The 3 T cell receptor beta chains reported below all come from one sample, sequenced in a study of cytomegalovirus exposure and HLA in healthy donors. The PCR had 60 Vbeta and 13 Jbeta primers. The protocol was immunoSEQ multiplex PCR, while the TCRdb copy is restricted to in-frame clones and leaves out a portion. This sample contains more than 95,000 clones. Sequencing was carried out using PBMCs. Receptors originate from a man in his forties in good health and CMV-seronegative.

The chain combines TRBV5-1 with TRBJ1-1; 9 bases line up with TRBD1. The CDR3 is 16 residues long. V was pared by 2 bases and J by 4 bases, with 9 bases of the junction left unmatched. Germline-derived CDR1 and CDR2 are SGHRS and YFSETQ. CDR3 sequence (DNA): TGCGCCAGCAGCTTAGGACAGGGGACGTTGGTCACTGAAGCTTTCTTT. Protein: CASSLGQGTLVTEAFF.

The rearrangement uses TRBV6-5 and TRBJ1-5; D uncertain. Germline CDR1 is MNHEY and CDR2 is SVGAGI. V was clipped by 8 bases and J by 0 bases, with 14 bases between them. The CDR3 loop spans 15 amino acids. In nucleotides, the CDR3 is TGTGCCAGCGGGTATCCGGGGAATAGCAATCAGCCCCAGCATTTT. Its protein is CASGYPGNSNQPQHF.

The V gene is TRBV30, the J gene TRBJ1-1; 10 bases align to TRBD1. Per germline, CDR1 GTSNPN and CDR2 SVGIG (reference sequence). CDR3 size: 12 residues. The trim removed 7 bases at V and 3 bases at J, leaving 2 bases unmatched. CDR3 nucleotide sequence: TGTGCCTCGGACAGGGGGGACACTGAAGCTTTCTTT. It translates to CASDRGDTEAFF.